One TCR beta chain is described in this entry. Antigen: not known. The sample comes from a study of CXCR3-negative and CXCR3-positive naive CD8 T cells. Overall study context: Roughly 135 million TRB reads were obtained overall (about 1.5 +/- 0.3 million per library). General study results and limits: Naive cells that were CXCR3-positive had more hydrophobic TRB CDR3s (compared with CXCR3-negative naive cells). Naive cells that were CXCR3-negative or CXCR3-positive used TRBV-TRBJ genes alike, while memory cells diverged. For the naive subsets, surface CD5 was similar, and TCR strength was inferred from TRB CDR3 properties.

Each TRB cDNA library was prepared by 5' RACE (with UMI labels). After re-calling the 5' RACE reads, TCRdb lists one entry per CDR3 protein, DNA absent. In total, the table holds about 66,000 distinct CDR3 sequences. Per the germline V gene, CDR1 is SEHNR and CDR2 is FQNEAQ (reference sequence). The CDR3 consists of 14 residues. The clonotype comes from a human donor in good health. Some clones in this sample may be carry-over from other donors' samples. The chain is built from TRBV7-9 and TRBJ1-2. The sample comprised naive CXCR3- CD8+ T cells from blood. The subset was: CD45RO-CCR7+CD27+CD95- naive CD8+ T cells lacking CXCR3 (TNR3-). The CDR3 loop reads CASSLGQVNYGYTF. The full variable domain, its missing parts supplied by reference TRBV7-9 and TRBJ1-2, is DTGVSQNPRHKITKRGQNVTFRCDPISEHNRLYWYRQTLGQGPEFLTYFQNEAQLEKSRLLSDRFSAERPKGSFSTLEIQRTEQGDSAMYLCASSLGQVNYGYTFGSGTRLTVV.